This T cell receptor (beta chain) comes out of a study of T cell responses to AZD1222 COVID-19 vaccine. General study findings and limits: None of the repertoires were sampled until the peak T cell response had passed.

Profiled with immunoSEQ multiplex PCR; TCRdb holds only in-frame clones, not every one. The sample includes 150,000 to 200,000 clones, 85% to 95% of them seen just once. Trimming took off 8 bases at V and 2 bases at J, with 12 bases between the two ends. CDR1 and CDR2 from the germline V gene are MNHEY and SVGAGI. CDR3 length equals 13 residues. Regarding this clone: Its specificity is not known.

The specimen was peripheral blood, collected on day 0 of AZD1222 vaccination. The chain links TRBV6-5 to TRBJ1-2; the D is unclear. The sequence was obtained from an adult in good health. The CDR3 loop reads CASWDTINYGYTF. CDR3 nucleotide sequence: TGTGCCAGCTGGGATACCATAAACTATGGCTACACCTTC.